The 29 T cell receptor beta chains listed next were all sequenced from one sample in a study of read filtering for tumor transcriptome and immune sequencing. From roughly 390 ng of RNA, a library with molecular barcoded alpha/delta and beta/gamma adaptors was made. TCRdb fed the reads into MiXCR, producing one record per CDR3 protein. Here the sample spans 30,000 to 40,000 distinct CDR3 sequences, 11% to 15% being singletons. Material: a population of CD138-negative cells sorted from bone marrow. The origin of the receptors is a donor at least 40 years old with multiple myeloma.

This clonotype has at least ten counts. The V gene is TRBV5-1, the J gene TRBJ2-6; TRBD1 agrees at 7 bases. This CDR3 region has 15 residues. From germline, CDR1 is SGHRS and CDR2 YFSETQ. The V gene end was trimmed by 4 bases and the J gene end by 0 bases; junction bases not matched to a gene: 1. The DNA of the CDR3 is TGCGCCAGCAGCGGGACAGTCTCTGGGGCCAACGTCCTGACTTTC. Its translation: CASSGTVSGANVLTF.

In this sample, this clonotype turned up many times. The rearrangement uses TRBV20-1 and TRBJ2-2; the match to TRBD2 covers 7 bases. The germline V gene encodes CDR1 DFQATT and CDR2 SNEGSKA (reference sequence). The CDR3 spans 17 residues. Trimming took 2 bases from V and 1 from J; bases not matched to a gene: 10. The CDR3: CSARPPGLPLNTGELFF. In nucleotides, the CDR3 is TGCAGTGCTAGACCTCCGGGACTACCGCTGAACACCGGGGAGCTGTTTTTT.

This clonotype was seen more than once but under ten times. V usage is TRBV2 and J usage is TRBJ1-1; 12 bases align to TRBD1. The CDR3 extends over 13 amino acids. J lost 8 bases, V lost 7 bases, and 5 bases had no gene match. Germline CDR1 SNHLY, CDR2 FYNNEI. Written as DNA, the CDR3 is TGTGCCAGCACCGGGACAGGGGGCCTAGAAGCTTTCTTT. Protein product: CASTGTGGLEAFF. The full variable domain, in which reference TRBV2 and TRBJ1-1 provide the parts outside the CDR3, is EPEVTQTPSHQVTQMGQEVILRCVPISNHLYFYWYRQILGQKVEFLVSFYNNEISEKSEIFDDQFSVERPDGSNFTLKIRSTKLEDSAMYFCASTGTGGLEAFFGQGTRLTVV.

For this clonotype: One end of the junction is discordant with germline, which a read error may explain. This chain joins TRBV18 and TRBJ1-1; tentative D call: TRBD1 (5 bases). The CDR3 sequence is 13 residues long. In germline, CDR1 is KGHSH, CDR2 LQKENI. The CDR3 coding sequence is TGTGTCAGCTTACACCTAAGGGACCCCGAAGCTTTCTTT. The encoded protein is CVSLHLRDPEAFF.

V and J are TRBV27 and TRBJ2-5; D may match TRBD1 or TRBD2 (5 bases each). Trimming removed 2 bases from V and 1 base from J, with 11 bases in between. Germline loops: CDR1 MNHEY, CDR2 SMNVEV (reference sequence). This CDR3 contains 15 residues. In DNA, the CDR3 is TGTGCCAGCAGTTTAGGGGCAGGGAGCCAAGAGACCCAGTACTTC. Protein product: CASSLGAGSQETQYF.

In this sample, this clonotype turned up many times. The V gene is TRBV28, the J gene TRBJ1-1; possibly TRBD1 for D (5 bases). V lost 8 bases, J lost 1 base, and 11 bases lay in between. Germline loops: CDR1 MDHEN, CDR2 SYDVKM. CDR3 size: 13 residues. The CDR3 reads CASLGAKNTEAFF. In DNA, the CDR3 is TGTGCCAGCTTAGGGGCAAAGAACACTGAAGCTTTCTTT. The full variable domain, with the rest looked up from reference TRBV28 and TRBJ1-1, is DVKVTQSSRYLVKRTGEKVFLECVQDMDHENMFWYRQDPGLGLRLIYFSYDVKMKEKGDIPEGYSVSREKKERFSLILESASTNQTSMYLCASLGAKNTEAFFGQGTRLTVV.

There are many counts of this clonotype. The chain employs TRBV28 and TRBJ1-5; D might be TRBD1 (5 bases). The CDR3 contains 13 residues. CDR1 is MDHEN, CDR2 SYDVKM, per germline. With 9 bases removed from V and 7 bases from J, the gap between germline ends came to 16 bases. The DNA for the CDR3 is TGTGCCAGTCTCTTGTGGTCAGGGCAGCCCCAGCATTTT. It translates to CASLLWSGQPQHF.

Many counts were recorded for this clonotype. This chain connects TRBV5-1 to TRBJ2-5; D possibly corresponds to TRBD1 (5 bases). Trimming stripped 0 bases from V and 6 bases from J, with 15 bases between. This CDR3 is 15 amino acids long. CDR1 is SGHRS, CDR2 YFSETQ, per germline. Here the CDR3 reads CASSLEAGIGKTQYF. The CDR3 region has the DNA TGCGCCAGCAGCTTGGAGGCAGGGATAGGGAAGACCCAGTACTTC.

This clonotype turned up a few times. V gene TRBV2 combines with J gene TRBJ2-3, with D tentatively TRBD2 (6 bases). The germline V and J ends were trimmed by 5 bases and 3 bases, with 15 bases remaining between them. Germline loops: CDR1 SNHLY, CDR2 FYNNEI. This CDR3 region has 15 residues. Here the CDR3 reads CASSQRDLKTDTQYF. The CDR3 DNA is TGTGCCAGCAGTCAACGGGACTTAAAAACAGATACGCAGTATTTT.

This clonotype was detected ten times or more. The chain couples TRBV25-1 to TRBJ2-1, with TRBD1 as a possible D gene (5 bases). Trimming took 7 bases from V and 0 from J, leaving 10 bases between them. CDR3 length: 14 amino acids. Germline loops: CDR1 MGHDK, CDR2 SYGVNS. This CDR3 is CASNQGPSYNEQFF. DNA of the CDR3: TGTGCCAGCAATCAGGGCCCCTCCTACAATGAGCAGTTCTTC. The variable domain in full, completed from reference TRBV25-1 and TRBJ2-1, reads EADIYQTPRYLVIGTGKKITLECSQTMGHDKMYWYQQDPGMELHLIHYSYGVNSTEKGDLSSESTVSRIRTEHFPLTLESARPSHTSQYLCASNQGPSYNEQFFGPGTRLTVL.

A note on this clonotype: A much larger clone is a single base away; this may be a read error. CDR3 residues: CASSWAGNGELLF. The DNA for the CDR3 is TGTGCCAGCAGCTGGGCGGGGAACGGGGAGCTGCTTTTT. V and J are TRBV5-6 and TRBJ2-2; weak D call: TRBD2 (6 bases). CDR3 length: 13 residues. Germline loops: CDR1 SGHDT, CDR2 YYEEEE. Supplemented by reference TRBV5-6 and TRBJ2-2, the full variable domain reads DAGVTQSPTHLIKTRGQQVTLRCSPKSGHDTVSWYQQALGQGPQFIFQYYEEEERQRGNFPDRFSGHQFPNYSSELNVNALLLGDSALYLCASSWAGNGELLFGEGSRLTVL.

This clonotype was seen many times. This chain joins TRBV18 and TRBJ1-1; 7 bases map to TRBD1. Germline CDR1 is KGHSH and CDR2 is LQKENI. This CDR3 has 13 residues. V lost 6 bases and J lost 4; bases outside the gene matches: 5. CDR3: CASSPTGITEAFF. Here the CDR3 DNA reads TGTGCCAGCTCCCCGACAGGGATCACTGAAGCTTTCTTT. Filled out from reference TRBV18 and TRBJ1-1, the complete variable domain reads NAGVMQNPRHLVRRRGQEARLRCSPMKGHSHVYWYRQLPEEGLKFMVYLQKENIIDESGMPKERFSAEFPKEGPSILRIQQVVRGDSAAYFCASSPTGITEAFFGQGTRLTVV.

This clonotype came up many times. The CDR3: CASSQEPYEQYF. For the CDR3, the DNA is TGTGCCAGCAGCCAAGAACCCTACGAGCAGTACTTC. This sequence joins TRBV3-1 and TRBJ2-7; D unresolved. The CDR3 loop spans 12 amino acids. V was shortened by 0 bases and J by 2 bases, with 2 bases between the two germline ends. Germline CDR1 LGHDT, CDR2 YNNKEL (reference sequence).

This sequence joins TRBV7-2 and TRBJ2-7; D call uncertain. The germline V and J ends were trimmed by 4 bases and 2 bases, with 15 bases remaining between them. The germline gives CDR1 SGHTA, CDR2 FQGNSA. CDR3 length: 15 amino acids. In DNA, the CDR3 is TGTGCCAGCAGCTCGTATCGGTCCACGGCCTACGAGCAGTACTTC. Translating it yields CASSSYRSTAYEQYF.

This clonotype was observed a single time. The chain employs TRBV28 and TRBJ2-3, with D tentatively TRBD2 (5 bases). With 6 bases removed from V and 4 bases from J, the gap between germline ends came to 14 bases. The CDR3 has 14 residues. CDR1 and CDR2 from the germline V gene are MDHEN and SYDVKM. CDR3 DNA: TGTGCCAGCAGCGACTACCCGGGGTCAGATACGCAGTATTTT. This translates into CASSDYPGSDTQYF.

In the case of this clonotype: A far larger clone is one nucleotide away, so this likely arose from a read error. The chain is built from TRBV6-2 or TRBV6-3 and TRBJ1-6; D unresolved. Germline V gene lookup returns CDR1 MNHEY and CDR2 SVGEGT. V was shortened by 5 bases and J by 8 bases, with 16 bases between the two germline ends. The CDR3 has 15 amino acids. CDR3 sequence reads: CASSELRRSYSPLHF. CDR3 DNA: TGTGCCAGCAGTGAATTACGCAGGTCCTATTCACCCCTCCACTTT.

The table lists this clonotype with many counts. CDR3 bases: TGCAGTGCTAGAGGACAGGGGGATGGCTACACCTTC. Translation: CSARGQGDGYTF. The chain couples TRBV20-1 to TRBJ1-2, with 9 bases lining up with TRBD1. Unmatched junction bases numbered 0, after V lost 1 base and J lost 6 bases. The CDR3 spans 12 residues. Germline-derived CDR1 and CDR2 are DFQATT and SNEGSKA (reference sequence).

A remark on this clonotype: This may be a read error, as it is one base from a much larger clone. The chain is built from TRBV7-8 and TRBJ2-5, with D maybe TRBD2 (5 bases). The CDR3 spans 14 residues. Germline V lookup: CDR1 SGHVS, CDR2 FQNEAQ. The CDR3 bases are TGTGCCAGCAGCTTAGTAGAGGTCGGGAAGACCCAGAACTTC. Amino acid sequence: CASSLVEVGKTQNF.

This clonotype was seen more than once but under ten times. This chain uses TRBV4-1 with TRBJ1-5; D remains unclear. The CDR3 runs to 15 residues. CDR1 MGHRA and CDR2 YSYEKL come from the germline V gene. V was shortened by 1 base and J by 7 bases, with 14 bases between the two germline ends. CDR3 DNA sequence: TGCGCCAGCAGCCAAGGAGGGCGGAGTGGACAGCCCCAGCATTTT. This encodes CASSQGGRSGQPQHF.

The sample holds many counts of this clonotype. The gene calls are TRBV7-9 and TRBJ1-3; unclear D gene. This CDR3 region has 16 residues. Germline values: CDR1 SEHNR, CDR2 FQNEAQ (reference sequence). Trimming shortened V by 4 bases and J by 3 bases, and 16 bases separated the two germline ends. In nucleotides, the CDR3 is TGTGCCAGCAGCTCGATACGATCGGCGGTTGGAAACACCATATATTTT. Its protein product is CASSSIRSAVGNTIYF.

This chain links TRBV20-1 with TRBJ1-1, with D uncertain. The CDR3 is 13 amino acids. The ends were cut back, 1 base at V and 1 base at J, with 7 bases in the middle. Germline V gene data show CDR1 as DFQATT and CDR2 as SNEGSKA (reference sequence). The CDR3 sequence: CSARVYQNTEAFF. The CDR3 nucleotides read TGCAGTGCTAGAGTTTATCAGAACACTGAAGCTTTCTTT.

The chain is built from TRBV28 and TRBJ1-5; D is perhaps TRBD1 (6 bases). Trimming removed 10 bases at V and 6 bases at J, with 16 bases between. Per the germline V gene, CDR1 is MDHEN and CDR2 is SYDVKM. The CDR3 length is 13 residues. The CDR3 DNA sequence: TGTGCCACCTGGACAGTTGACAGTCAGCCCCAGCATTTT. Translating gives CATWTVDSQPQHF.

This clonotype has a count of ten or more. The V and J genes are TRBV2 and TRBJ2-2; D uncertain. There are 13 residues in the CDR3. Germline lookup yields CDR1 SNHLY and CDR2 FYNNEI. V was pared by 10 bases and J by 3 bases, with 12 bases between. Here the CDR3 DNA reads TGTGCCACCTCGGTCCTCTACACCGGGGAGCTGTTTTTT. Protein product: CATSVLYTGELFF. The complete variable domain, with remaining parts taken from reference TRBV2 and TRBJ2-2, reads EPEVTQTPSHQVTQMGQEVILRCVPISNHLYFYWYRQILGQKVEFLVSFYNNEISEKSEIFDDQFSVERPDGSNFTLKIRSTKLEDSAMYFCATSVLYTGELFFGEGSRLTVL.

With respect to this clonotype: The junction differs from germline at one of its ends, possibly a read error. This sequence joins TRBV24-1 and TRBJ2-1, with 7 bases identical to TRBD2. Germline V CDR1 and CDR2: KGHDR, SFDVKD. CDR3 length equals 16 residues. CDR3 DNA: TGTGCCACCAGTGACCCTCTAGCGGACAAATACAATGAGCGGTTCTTC. Its protein is CATSDPLADKYNERFF.

With respect to this clonotype: Just one base apart from a much larger clone, this may be a read error. The V gene is TRBV7-9, the J gene TRBJ2-3; D call uncertain. Germline lookup yields CDR1 SEHNR and CDR2 FQNEAQ (reference sequence). The length of the CDR3 is 13 residues. For the CDR3, the DNA is TGTGCCGGCAGCTTTGTGGGCACAGATACGCAGTATTTT. It is translated as CAGSFVGTDTQYF.

The table lists this clonotype with many counts. This chain links TRBV20-1 with TRBJ2-5; a weak D match, TRBD2 (6 bases). CDR1 DFQATT and CDR2 SNEGSKA come from the germline V gene (reference sequence). The CDR3 length is 14 residues. Trimming cost V 3 bases and J 5 bases, with 16 bases left between them. CDR3 sequence: CSARQSAGYETQYF. The CDR3 DNA follows: TGCAGTGCTAGGCAAAGCGCGGGGTATGAGACCCAGTACTTC.

At least ten counts were recorded for this clonotype. The J gene is TRBJ2-6, the V gene TRBV10-3; D not resolved. The CDR3 covers 16 residues. Germline assignment: CDR1 ENHRY and CDR2 SYGVKD. V was cut by 6 bases and J by 2 bases, with 14 bases left in between. CDR3 sequence reads: CAISPPASTGANVLTF. The CDR3 coding sequence is TGTGCCATCAGCCCCCCTGCGTCTACTGGGGCCAACGTCCTGACTTTC.

This clonotype appeared once. One base away lies a much larger clone, so this may be a sequencing read error. The genes are TRBV28 and TRBJ1-3; D not resolved. Germline-derived CDR1 and CDR2 are MDHEN and SYDVKM. The CDR3 sequence is 17 residues long. The DNA of the CDR3 is TGTGCCAGCAGTTTCTTGGCGGAAGAATACTCTGGAAGCACCATATATTTT. Translating gives CASSFLAEEYSGSTIYF.

This clonotype was observed a handful of times. A read error may account for a junction end that differs from germline. The V gene is TRBV28, the J gene TRBJ2-2, with D possibly being TRBD1 or TRBD2 (7 bases each). Germline CDR1 and CDR2: MDHEN and SYDVKM. This CDR3 is built from 15 residues. CDR3 protein: CASSWGGGYTGEPFF. The CDR3 DNA is TGTGCCAGCAGTTGGGGAGGGGGCTACACCGGGGAGCCGTTTTTT.